A single sample gave rise to the 28 T cell receptor beta chains below, sequenced in a study of memory CD4+ T cells and cytomegalovirus serostatus. Single viable CD3+CD4+CD8-CD45RO+ cells were sorted as the memory CD4+ T cells. Sequencing used immunoSEQ multiplex PCR; TCRdb keeps in-frame clones, though not all of them. The sample includes over 35,000 clones, around 82% of them seen just once. The sequenced sample consisted of memory CD4+ T cells from blood. These receptors were collected from an adult in good health and CMV-seronegative.

The CDR3 DNA sequence: TGTGCCAGCAGCCAAGTAGGGGGGGCCGTCGGAGCTTTCTTT. This gives the protein CASSQVGGAVGAFF. The chain employs TRBV14 and TRBJ1-1, with D tentatively TRBD1 (6 bases). The CDR3 contains 14 residues. V was pared by 1 base and J by 10 bases, with 16 bases between. Germline assignment: CDR1 SGHDN and CDR2 FVKESK.

CDR3 nucleotides: TGTGCCAGCGCTTCTGCGGGGGGCAGTCTGGGTCACACTGAAGCTTTCTTT. Its protein product is CASASAGGSLGHTEAFF. The chain combines TRBV28 with TRBJ1-1, with a weak D call TRBD1 (6 bases). This CDR3 has 17 amino acids. Germline values: CDR1 MDHEN, CDR2 SYDVKM. Deletions cut 8 bases from V and 3 bases from J, with 25 bases between.

This rearrangement joins TRBV30 to TRBJ1-1, with 7 bases identical to TRBD1. Germline assignment: CDR1 GTSNPN and CDR2 SVGIG (reference sequence). With 4 bases clipped from V and 2 bases from J, the junction kept 4 bases outside the gene matches. The CDR3 is 13 residues long. The CDR3 DNA reads as TGTGCCTGGAAAGCAGGGGGTAACACTGAAGCTTTCTTT. It translates to CAWKAGGNTEAFF.

The gene calls are TRBV29-1 and TRBJ2-6, with D perhaps matching TRBD1 or TRBD2 (5 bases each). The CDR3 totals 15 residues. The V and J ends lost 5 bases and 2 bases respectively, with 13 bases between them. In germline, CDR1 is SQVTM, CDR2 ANQGSEA. CDR3 DNA sequence: TGCAGCGTTCACGGGGCGGTAGCTGGGGCCAACGTCCTGACTTTC. Translation gives CSVHGAVAGANVLTF. The full variable domain, with the rest looked up from reference TRBV29-1 and TRBJ2-6, is SAVISQKPSRDICQRGTSLTIQCQVDSQVTMMFWYRQQPGQSLTLIATANQGSEATYESGFVIDKFPISRPNLTFSTLTVSNMSPEDSSIYLCSVHGAVAGANVLTFGAGSRLTVL.

This clone was recorded only once. This chain connects TRBV19 to TRBJ2-1, with 9 bases matching TRBD2. CDR1 and CDR2 from the germline V gene are LNHDA and SQIVND (reference sequence). The V and J ends lost 6 bases and 5 bases, in that order; junction bases with no gene match: 11. This CDR3 is 16 amino acids long. The CDR3 coding sequence is TGTGCCAGTAGAATTGGTCCGGCTAGCGGGGACAATGAGCAGTTCTTC. It specifies CASRIGPASGDNEQFF.

The V gene is TRBV18, the J gene TRBJ2-2; TRBD1 aligns across 7 bases. The CDR3 totals 15 residues. Germline V gives CDR1 KGHSH, CDR2 LQKENI. Trimming cost V 2 bases and J 6 bases; bases outside gene matches: 6. The CDR3 DNA sequence: TGTGCCAGCTCACCAGAGGGGGCCTTGTCCGGGGAGCTGTTTTTT. This codes for CASSPEGALSGELFF.

V gene TRBV12-1 combines with J gene TRBJ1-2. TRBV12-1 is an annotated pseudogene. The CDR3 sequence is 13 residues long. The CDR3 sequence: CASTSGAHYGYTF. CDR3 nucleotides: TGTGCCAGCACCTCCGGAGCCCACTATGGCTACACCTTC.

This chain connects TRBV4-2 to TRBJ2-7, with D uncertain. The germline V and J ends were trimmed by 1 base and 5 bases, with 15 bases remaining between them. Looked up from germline, CDR1 is LGHNA and CDR2 is YNFKEQ. CDR3 size: 15 residues. The CDR3 sequence: CASSQVAAIGHEQYF. The CDR3 nucleotides read TGTGCCAGCAGCCAAGTTGCGGCAATAGGACACGAGCAGTACTTC.

In this sample, this clone turned up a few times. The chain carries TRBV6-1 and TRBJ1-6; 7 bases fit TRBD1. The J segment lost 7 bases and the V segment lost 4 bases, leaving 1 base of the junction unmatched. The CDR3 contains 13 residues. The germline V gene has CDR1 MNHNS and CDR2 SASEGT. The CDR3 sequence is CASSGDRNSPLHF. The CDR3 DNA reads as TGTGCCAGCAGTGGGGACAGAAATTCACCCCTCCACTTT.

This sequence joins TRBV7-2 and TRBJ2-2; D is unresolved. The CDR3 consists of 14 residues. Per germline, CDR1 SGHTA and CDR2 FQGNSA. Trimming took off 5 bases at V and 4 bases at J, with 11 bases between the two ends. CDR3 DNA sequence: TGTGCCAGCAGCCCCCAGTCGAGCACCGGGGAGCTGTTTTTT. This codes for CASSPQSSTGELFF.

This clone was counted a few times. This chain uses TRBV15 with TRBJ1-1; no firm D call. Germline values: CDR1 LNHNV, CDR2 YYDKDF (reference sequence). CDR3 length: 16 residues. Trimming removed 2 bases from V and 0 bases from J, with 13 bases in between. The CDR3 coding sequence is TGTGCCACCAGCAGACCCCGGGATCCAGTGAACACTGAAGCTTTCTTT. It encodes CATSRPRDPVNTEAFF.

This clone was seen a few times. The V call is TRBV28, the J call TRBJ1-2; the D is unclear. The CDR3 extends over 15 amino acids. V lost 6 bases and J lost 5, with 19 bases in between. CDR1 and CDR2 from the germline V gene are MDHEN and SYDVKM. The CDR3 here is CASSPPWEALYGYTF. As DNA, the CDR3 is TGTGCCAGCAGCCCCCCCTGGGAGGCTCTTTATGGCTACACCTTC.

The chain employs TRBV14 and TRBJ2-7, with D unclear. In germline, CDR1 is SGHDN, CDR2 FVKESK. The V gene lost 0 bases and the J gene lost 1 base, with 13 bases spanning the gap. CDR3 length: 16 residues. The CDR3 nucleotides read TGTGCCAGCAGCCAAGATGCCCCTTGGTTTTCCTACGAGCAGTACTTC. Its protein product is CASSQDAPWFSYEQYF.

A few counts support this clone. The V and J genes are TRBV6-5 and TRBJ1-2; 9 nucleotides line up with TRBD1. The trim removed 3 bases at V and 2 bases at J, leaving 4 bases unmatched. In germline, CDR1 is MNHEY, CDR2 SVGAGI. The CDR3 has 15 amino acids. CDR3 coding DNA: TGTGCCAGCAGTTATTCCGGGACAGGGAACTATGGCTACACCTTC. Its translation: CASSYSGTGNYGYTF.

J is TRBJ2-6 and V is TRBV2, with D possibly matching TRBD1 (5 bases). This CDR3 is built from 15 residues. Trimming removed 3 bases at V and 4 bases at J, with 10 bases between. Germline-derived CDR1 and CDR2 are SNHLY and FYNNEI. The CDR3: CASSDQGTGANVLTF. CDR3 DNA sequence: TGTGCCAGCAGTGATCAGGGCACGGGGGCCAACGTCCTGACTTTC. Drawing the rest from reference TRBV2 and TRBJ2-6, the complete variable domain is EPEVTQTPSHQVTQMGQEVILRCVPISNHLYFYWYRQILGQKVEFLVSFYNNEISEKSEIFDDQFSVERPDGSNFTLKIRSTKLEDSAMYFCASSDQGTGANVLTFGAGSRLTVL.

The chain employs TRBV28 and TRBJ1-5, with 8 nucleotides matching TRBD1. CDR1 and CDR2 (germline): MDHEN, SYDVKM. Trimming removed 2 bases from V and 6 bases from J; junction bases left unmatched: 9. The CDR3 covers 16 residues. This CDR3 is CASSLMPGGFGQPQHF. CDR3 sequence (DNA): TGTGCCAGCAGTTTAATGCCAGGGGGCTTCGGTCAGCCCCAGCATTTT.

This clone was recorded once. The chain carries TRBV6-5 and TRBJ2-7, with unresolved D. The CDR3 is 14 residues long. Germline values: CDR1 MNHEY, CDR2 SVGAGI. V was trimmed by 6 bases and J by 1 base, leaving 13 bases between them. This chain's CDR3 is CASSSRAKSYEQYF. The CDR3, as DNA: TGTGCCAGCAGCAGTAGGGCCAAGTCCTACGAGCAGTACTTC.

CDR3 in amino acids: CSVEEYGYTF. The CDR3 bases are TGCAGCGTTGAAGAATATGGCTACACCTTC. The gene calls are TRBV29-1 and TRBJ1-2; no clear D. There are 10 residues in the CDR3. Trimming removed 0 bases from V and 5 bases from J, with 1 base in between. Germline V CDR1 and CDR2: SQVTM, ANQGSEA.

This sequence joins TRBV5-1 and TRBJ2-3; 10 bases align to TRBD2. This CDR3 is 16 amino acids long. J gave up 5 bases and V 6 bases, and 12 bases lay outside the gene matches. Germline V gives CDR1 SGHRS, CDR2 YFSETQ. This CDR3 reads CASTPSGGRRGDTQYF. The CDR3 nucleotides are TGCGCCAGCACTCCTAGCGGGGGCCGGCGGGGAGATACGCAGTATTTT.

V gene TRBV28 combines with J gene TRBJ2-3, with D possibly being TRBD2 (7 bases). With 3 bases removed from V and 10 bases from J, the gap between germline ends came to 26 bases. The CDR3 is made up of 17 amino acids. Germline assignment: CDR1 MDHEN and CDR2 SYDVKM. Here the CDR3 reads CASSLAPVGGGAMAQYF. CDR3 sequence (DNA): TGTGCCAGCAGTTTGGCGCCCGTAGGAGGGGGGGCCATGGCGCAGTATTTT. Filled out from reference TRBV28 and TRBJ2-3, the complete variable domain reads DVKVTQSSRYLVKRTGEKVFLECVQDMDHENMFWYRQDPGLGLRLIYFSYDVKMKEKGDIPEGYSVSREKKERFSLILESASTNQTSMYLCASSLAPVGGGAMAQYFGPGTRLTVL.

The V gene is TRBV2, the J gene TRBJ1-1; no definite D call. Deletions cut 4 bases from V and 3 bases from J, with 12 bases between. The V gene's germline CDR1 is SNHLY and CDR2 FYNNEI. The length of the CDR3 is 14 residues. The CDR3 is CASSVLGSDTEAFF. CDR3 nucleotide sequence: TGTGCCAGCAGTGTTTTGGGGTCGGACACTGAAGCTTTCTTT.

The sample holds a few counts of this clone. The genes are TRBV4-3 and TRBJ1-4; D is possibly TRBD1 (5 bases). V was pared by 1 base and J by 8 bases, with 17 bases between. The CDR3 runs to 16 residues. The germline V gene encodes CDR1 LGHNA and CDR2 YSLEER. The CDR3 bases are TGCGCCAGCAGCCAAGGGGGGGTACAACTGGGGGAAAAACTGTTTTTT. It specifies CASSQGGVQLGEKLFF.

The chain's CDR3 is CASSLVASWETQYF. In DNA form, the CDR3 reads TGCGCCAGCAGCTTGGTCGCTAGCTGGGAGACCCAGTACTTC. The chain recombines TRBV5-1 with TRBJ2-5, with D maybe TRBD2 (5 bases). The germline gives CDR1 SGHRS, CDR2 YFSETQ. CDR3 length: 14 amino acids. Trimming pared 0 bases from V and 5 bases from J, leaving 11 bases between. Drawing the rest from reference TRBV5-1 and TRBJ2-5, the complete variable domain is KAGVTQTPRYLIKTRGQQVTLSCSPISGHRSVSWYQQTPGQGLQFLFEYFSETQRNKGNFPGRFSGRQFSNSRSEMNVSTLELGDSALYLCASSLVASWETQYFGPGTRLLVL.

This clone has a single count. The rearrangement joins TRBV2 to TRBJ1-6, with 9 bases identical to TRBD1. Germline-derived CDR1 and CDR2 are SNHLY and FYNNEI. With V trimmed by 5 bases and J by 7 bases, 6 bases remained unmatched. This CDR3 is built from 15 residues. CDR3 sequence: CASSPDRGNNSPLHF. In DNA form, the CDR3 reads TGTGCCAGCAGTCCCGACAGGGGGAACAATTCACCCCTCCACTTT.

The chain uses TRBV2 and TRBJ1-6; a weak D match, TRBD1 (5 bases). V lost 5 bases and J lost 5, with 16 bases in between. This CDR3 is built from 16 residues. CDR1 is SNHLY, CDR2 FYNNEI, per germline. The CDR3, as DNA: TGTGCCAGCAGTAGGAGACCAGGGCAGAATAATTCACCCCTCCACTTT. This sequence encodes CASSRRPGQNNSPLHF.

The V gene is TRBV7-2, the J gene TRBJ2-7; D may match TRBD1 or TRBD2 (5 bases each). Germline V gene lookup returns CDR1 SGHTA and CDR2 FQGNSA. V was trimmed by 5 bases and J by 3 bases, leaving 11 bases between them. CDR3 length: 13 amino acids. The CDR3 loop reads CASSPGPGYEQYF. The DNA for the CDR3 is TGTGCCAGCAGCCCGGGACCAGGCTACGAGCAGTACTTC.

This clone is a singleton in its sample. The V gene is TRBV28, the J gene TRBJ2-3, with 7 bases identical to TRBD2. Germline assignment: CDR1 MDHEN and CDR2 SYDVKM. This CDR3 has 14 residues. The trim removed 6 bases at V and 3 bases at J, leaving 6 bases unmatched. CDR3 DNA sequence: TGTGCCAGCAGGCCGGGGGGAGGGACAGATACGCAGTATTTT. Amino acids: CASRPGGGTDTQYF. The full variable domain, its missing parts supplied by reference TRBV28 and TRBJ2-3, is DVKVTQSSRYLVKRTGEKVFLECVQDMDHENMFWYRQDPGLGLRLIYFSYDVKMKEKGDIPEGYSVSREKKERFSLILESASTNQTSMYLCASRPGGGTDTQYFGPGTRLTVL.

The chain carries TRBV7-2 and TRBJ1-4; D unclear. CDR3 size: 12 residues. V was pared by 5 bases and J by 8 bases, with 9 bases between. Germline V gene sequence: CDR1 SGHTA, CDR2 FQGNSA. The CDR3 nucleotides read TGTGCCAGCAGCCTCCCTGGGGAAAAACTGTTTTTT. It specifies CASSLPGEKLFF.